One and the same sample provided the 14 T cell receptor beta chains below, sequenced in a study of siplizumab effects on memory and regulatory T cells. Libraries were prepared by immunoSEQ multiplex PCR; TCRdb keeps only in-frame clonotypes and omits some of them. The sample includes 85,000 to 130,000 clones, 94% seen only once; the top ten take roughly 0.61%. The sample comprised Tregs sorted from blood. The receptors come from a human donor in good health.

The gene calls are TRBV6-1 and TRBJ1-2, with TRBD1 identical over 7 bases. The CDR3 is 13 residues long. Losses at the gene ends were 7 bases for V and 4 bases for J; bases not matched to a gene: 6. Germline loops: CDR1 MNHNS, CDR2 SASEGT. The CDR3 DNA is TGTGCCAGCACCACGGGACAGATCTATGGCTACACCTTC. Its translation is CASTTGQIYGYTF.

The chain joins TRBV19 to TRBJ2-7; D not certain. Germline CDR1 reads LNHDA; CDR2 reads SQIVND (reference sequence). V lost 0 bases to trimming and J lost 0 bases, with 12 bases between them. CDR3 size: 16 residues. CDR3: CASSIEAGVPSYEQYF. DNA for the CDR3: TGTGCCAGTAGTATAGAAGCAGGAGTACCCTCCTACGAGCAGTACTTC.

The CDR3 nucleotides are TGTGCCAGCAGCCCTTTAGCGGGAGAGACCTACAATGAGCAGTTCTTC. It is translated as CASSPLAGETYNEQFF. The rearrangement links TRBV9 to TRBJ2-1; 9 nucleotides agree with TRBD2. With V trimmed by 4 bases and J by 2 bases, 7 bases remained unmatched. The CDR3 contains 16 residues. The germline V gene encodes CDR1 SGDLS and CDR2 YYNGEE.

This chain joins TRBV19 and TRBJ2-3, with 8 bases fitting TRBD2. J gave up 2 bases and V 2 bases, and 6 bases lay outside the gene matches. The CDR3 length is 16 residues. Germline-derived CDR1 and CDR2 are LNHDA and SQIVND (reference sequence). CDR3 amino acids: CASSIQSGSPTDTQYF. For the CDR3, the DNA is TGTGCCAGTAGTATACAAAGCGGGAGCCCCACAGATACGCAGTATTTT.

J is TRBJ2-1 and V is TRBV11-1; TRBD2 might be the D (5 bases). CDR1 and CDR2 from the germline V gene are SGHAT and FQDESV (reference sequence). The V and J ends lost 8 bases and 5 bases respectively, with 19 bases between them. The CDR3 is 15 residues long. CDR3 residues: CASSYRRVGNNEQFF. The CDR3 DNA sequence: TGTGCCAGCTCCTATAGGCGGGTCGGGAACAATGAGCAGTTCTTC.

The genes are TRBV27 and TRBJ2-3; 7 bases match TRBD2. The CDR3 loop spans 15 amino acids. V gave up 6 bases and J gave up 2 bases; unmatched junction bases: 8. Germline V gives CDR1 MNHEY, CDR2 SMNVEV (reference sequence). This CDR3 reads CASRPGLAATDTQYF. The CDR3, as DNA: TGTGCCAGCAGACCGGGGCTAGCGGCCACAGATACGCAGTATTTT.

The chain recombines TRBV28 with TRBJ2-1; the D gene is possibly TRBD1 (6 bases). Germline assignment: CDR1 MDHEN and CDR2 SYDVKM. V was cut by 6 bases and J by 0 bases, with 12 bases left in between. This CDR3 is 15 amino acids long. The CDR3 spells CASRFRDTSYNEQFF. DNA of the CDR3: TGTGCCAGCAGGTTCCGGGACACCTCCTACAATGAGCAGTTCTTC.

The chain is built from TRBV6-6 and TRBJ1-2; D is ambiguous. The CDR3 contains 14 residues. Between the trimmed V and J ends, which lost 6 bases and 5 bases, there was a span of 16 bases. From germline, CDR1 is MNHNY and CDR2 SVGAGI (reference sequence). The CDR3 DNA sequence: TGTGCCAGCAGCGGAACCCCTGGGTGGTATGGCTACACCTTC. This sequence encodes CASSGTPGWYGYTF.

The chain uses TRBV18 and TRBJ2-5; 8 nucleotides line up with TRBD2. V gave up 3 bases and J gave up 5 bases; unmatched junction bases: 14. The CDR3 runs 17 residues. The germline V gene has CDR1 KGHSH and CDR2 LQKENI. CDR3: CASSPRSAGVVAETQYF. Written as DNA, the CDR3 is TGTGCCAGCTCACCCCGGTCAGCGGGAGTGGTAGCTGAGACCCAGTACTTC.

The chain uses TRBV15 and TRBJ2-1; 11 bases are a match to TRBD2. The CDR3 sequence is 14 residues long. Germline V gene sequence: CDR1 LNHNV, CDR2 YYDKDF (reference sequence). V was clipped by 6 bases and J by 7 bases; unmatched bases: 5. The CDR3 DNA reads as TGTGCCACCAGAGCTAGCGGGAGGACTAATGAGCAGTTCTTC. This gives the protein CATRASGRTNEQFF.

CDR3 in DNA: TGCGCCAGCACCGCTAACTACGAGCAGTACTTC. Translated, it gives CASTANYEQYF. The genes are TRBV10-2 and TRBJ2-7, with unresolved D. In germline, CDR1 is WSHSY, CDR2 SAAADI. This CDR3 comprises 11 residues. V lost 7 bases to trimming and J lost 3 bases, with 7 bases between them.

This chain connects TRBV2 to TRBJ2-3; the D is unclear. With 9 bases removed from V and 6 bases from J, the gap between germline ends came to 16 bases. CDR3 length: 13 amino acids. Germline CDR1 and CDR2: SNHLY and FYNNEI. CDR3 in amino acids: CARSPGSRDTQYF. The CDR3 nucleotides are TGTGCCAGATCCCCCGGATCGCGTGATACGCAGTATTTT.

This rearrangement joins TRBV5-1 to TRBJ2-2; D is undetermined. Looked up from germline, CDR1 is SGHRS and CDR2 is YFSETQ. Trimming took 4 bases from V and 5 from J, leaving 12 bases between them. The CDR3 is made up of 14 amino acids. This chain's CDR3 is CASSPLAMTGELFF. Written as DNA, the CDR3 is TGCGCCAGCAGCCCTTTGGCTATGACCGGGGAGCTGTTTTTT.

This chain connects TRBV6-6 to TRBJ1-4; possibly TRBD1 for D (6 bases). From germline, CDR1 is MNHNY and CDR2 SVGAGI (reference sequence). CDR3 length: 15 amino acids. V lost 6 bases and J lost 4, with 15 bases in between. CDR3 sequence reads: CASSSTGSLNEKLFF. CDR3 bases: TGTGCCAGCAGCTCCACAGGGAGTCTTAATGAAAAACTGTTTTTT.